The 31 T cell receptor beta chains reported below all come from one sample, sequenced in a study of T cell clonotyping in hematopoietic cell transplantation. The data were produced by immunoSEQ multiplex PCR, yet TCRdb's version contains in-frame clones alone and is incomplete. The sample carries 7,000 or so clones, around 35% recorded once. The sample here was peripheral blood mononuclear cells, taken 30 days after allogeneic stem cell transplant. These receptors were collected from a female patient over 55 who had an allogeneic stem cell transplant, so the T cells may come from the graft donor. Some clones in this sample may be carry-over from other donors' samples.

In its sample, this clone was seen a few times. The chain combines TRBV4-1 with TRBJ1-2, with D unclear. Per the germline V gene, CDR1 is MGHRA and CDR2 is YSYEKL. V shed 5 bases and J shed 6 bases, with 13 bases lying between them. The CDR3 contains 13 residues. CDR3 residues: CASSVTGYDGYTF. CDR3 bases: TGCGCCAGCAGCGTTACCGGGTACGATGGCTACACCTTC.

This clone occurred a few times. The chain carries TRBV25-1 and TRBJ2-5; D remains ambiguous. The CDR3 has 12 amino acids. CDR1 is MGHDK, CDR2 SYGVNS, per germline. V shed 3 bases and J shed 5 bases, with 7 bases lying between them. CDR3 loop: CASSEGLETQYF. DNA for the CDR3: TGTGCCAGCAGTGAGGGGTTGGAGACCCAGTACTTC.

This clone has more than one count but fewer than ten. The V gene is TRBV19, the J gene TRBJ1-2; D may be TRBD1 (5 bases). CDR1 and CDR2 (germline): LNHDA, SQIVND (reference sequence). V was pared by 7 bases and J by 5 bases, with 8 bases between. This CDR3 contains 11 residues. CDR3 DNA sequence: TGTGCCAGTACCCGGGGGTATGGCTACACCTTC. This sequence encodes CASTRGYGYTF.

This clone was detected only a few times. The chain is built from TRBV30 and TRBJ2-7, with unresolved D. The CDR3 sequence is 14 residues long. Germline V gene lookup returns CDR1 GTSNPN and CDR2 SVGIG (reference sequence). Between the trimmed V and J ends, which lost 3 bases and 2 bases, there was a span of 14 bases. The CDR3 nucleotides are TGTGCCTGGAGCGTATTCAGGTTTCCCTACGAGCAGTACTTC. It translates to CAWSVFRFPYEQYF.

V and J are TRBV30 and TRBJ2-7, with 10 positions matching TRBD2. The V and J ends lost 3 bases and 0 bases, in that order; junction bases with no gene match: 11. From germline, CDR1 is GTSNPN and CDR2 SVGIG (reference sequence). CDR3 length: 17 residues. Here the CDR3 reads CAWSKEIAGGASYEQYF. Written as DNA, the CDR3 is TGTGCCTGGAGCAAGGAGATAGCGGGAGGCGCCTCCTACGAGCAGTACTTC. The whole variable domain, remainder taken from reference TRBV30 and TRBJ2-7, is SQTIHQWPATLVQPVGSPLSLECTVEGTSNPNLYWYRQAAGRGLQLLFYSVGIGQISSEVPQNLSASRPQDRQFILSSKKLLLSDSGFYLCAWSKEIAGGASYEQYFGPGTRLTVT.

CDR3 region: CAWSGTGYMNTEAFF. The CDR3 DNA sequence: TGTGCCTGGAGCGGGACAGGGTACATGAACACTGAAGCTTTCTTT. V usage is TRBV30 and J usage is TRBJ1-1; 9 nucleotides align to TRBD1. J gave up 0 bases and V 3 bases, and 5 bases lay outside the gene matches. Germline V lookup: CDR1 GTSNPN, CDR2 SVGIG (reference sequence). The CDR3 is made up of 15 amino acids. Full variable domain (outside the CDR3, taken from reference TRBV30 and TRBJ1-1): SQTIHQWPATLVQPVGSPLSLECTVEGTSNPNLYWYRQAAGRGLQLLFYSVGIGQISSEVPQNLSASRPQDRQFILSSKKLLLSDSGFYLCAWSGTGYMNTEAFFGQGTRLTVV.

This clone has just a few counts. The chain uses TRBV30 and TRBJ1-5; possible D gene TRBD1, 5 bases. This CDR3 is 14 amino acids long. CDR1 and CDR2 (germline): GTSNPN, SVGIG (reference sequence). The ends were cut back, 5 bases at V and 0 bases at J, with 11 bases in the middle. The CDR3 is CAWSDSYSNQPQHF. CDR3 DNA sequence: TGTGCCTGGTCAGACAGCTATAGCAATCAGCCCCAGCATTTT.

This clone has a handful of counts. The CDR3 sequence is CASSSPGVYEQYF. The CDR3 bases are TGTGCCAGCAGCTCCCCAGGGGTTTACGAGCAGTACTTC. The chain couples TRBV27 to TRBJ2-7; tentatively, D is TRBD1 (6 bases). Trimming cost V 6 bases and J 4 bases, with 13 bases left between them. CDR1 is MNHEY and CDR2 is SMNVEV in the germline V gene (reference sequence). This CDR3 spans 13 amino acids.

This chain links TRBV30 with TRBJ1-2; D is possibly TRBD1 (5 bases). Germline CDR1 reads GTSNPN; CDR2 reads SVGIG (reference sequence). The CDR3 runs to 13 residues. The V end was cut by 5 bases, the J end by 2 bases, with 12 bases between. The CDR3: CAWGALPNYGYTF. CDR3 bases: TGTGCCTGGGGGGCCCTGCCCAACTATGGCTACACCTTC.

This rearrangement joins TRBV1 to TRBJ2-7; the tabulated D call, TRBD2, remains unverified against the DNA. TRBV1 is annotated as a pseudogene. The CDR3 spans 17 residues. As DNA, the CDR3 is TGCACCAGCAGCCAAGAAGGGGTGGAGGGGGGGTCCTACGAGCAGTACTTC. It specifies CTSSQEGVEGGSYEQYF.

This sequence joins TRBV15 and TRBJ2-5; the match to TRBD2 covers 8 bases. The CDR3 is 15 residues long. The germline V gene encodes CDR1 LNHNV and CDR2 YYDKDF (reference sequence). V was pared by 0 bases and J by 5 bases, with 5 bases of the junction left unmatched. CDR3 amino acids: CATSRDRGLGETQYF. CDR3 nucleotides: TGTGCCACCAGCAGAGATAGGGGACTAGGGGAGACCCAGTACTTC.

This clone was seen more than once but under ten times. The CDR3 region is CAWSTDADTQYF. The CDR3 nucleotides read TGTGCCTGGAGCACGGACGCAGATACGCAGTATTTT. This sequence joins TRBV30 and TRBJ2-3; D is unclear. CDR3 length: 12 amino acids. Trimming took 3 bases from V and 4 from J, leaving 8 bases between them. Germline lookup yields CDR1 GTSNPN and CDR2 SVGIG (reference sequence).

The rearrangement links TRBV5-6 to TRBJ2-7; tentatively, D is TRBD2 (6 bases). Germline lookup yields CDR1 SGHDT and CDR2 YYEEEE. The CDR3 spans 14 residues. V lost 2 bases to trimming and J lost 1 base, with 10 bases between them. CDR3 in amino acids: CASSFGRGSYEQYF. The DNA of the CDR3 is TGTGCCAGCAGCTTTGGTCGGGGGTCCTACGAGCAGTACTTC.

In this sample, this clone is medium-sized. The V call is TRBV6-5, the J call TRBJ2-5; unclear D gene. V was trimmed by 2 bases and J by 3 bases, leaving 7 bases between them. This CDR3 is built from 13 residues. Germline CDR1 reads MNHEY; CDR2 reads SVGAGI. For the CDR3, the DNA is TGTGCCAGCAGTTACGCCCCGAAAGAGACCCAGTACTTC. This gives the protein CASSYAPKETQYF.

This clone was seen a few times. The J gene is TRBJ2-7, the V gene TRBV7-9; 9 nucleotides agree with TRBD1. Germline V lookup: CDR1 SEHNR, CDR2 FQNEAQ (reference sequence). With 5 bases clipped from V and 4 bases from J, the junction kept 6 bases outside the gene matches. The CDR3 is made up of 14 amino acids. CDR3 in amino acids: CASSLRDRVYEQYF. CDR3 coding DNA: TGTGCCAGCAGCCTCCGGGACAGGGTTTACGAGCAGTACTTC.

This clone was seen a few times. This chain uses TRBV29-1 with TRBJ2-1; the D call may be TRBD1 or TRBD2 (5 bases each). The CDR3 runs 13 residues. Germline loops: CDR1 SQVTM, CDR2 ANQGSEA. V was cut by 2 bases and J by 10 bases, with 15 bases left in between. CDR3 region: CSVEMGLAGEQFF. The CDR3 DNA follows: TGCAGCGTTGAAATGGGGCTAGCAGGCGAGCAGTTCTTC.

This chain's CDR3 is CAWSMGSGTEAFF. CDR3 in DNA: TGTGCCTGGAGTATGGGATCAGGCACTGAAGCTTTCTTT. V is TRBV30 and J is TRBJ1-1; D unresolved. Trimming cost V 2 bases and J 4 bases, with 11 bases left between them. This CDR3 is 13 amino acids long. The germline CDR1 and CDR2 sequences are GTSNPN and SVGIG (reference sequence).

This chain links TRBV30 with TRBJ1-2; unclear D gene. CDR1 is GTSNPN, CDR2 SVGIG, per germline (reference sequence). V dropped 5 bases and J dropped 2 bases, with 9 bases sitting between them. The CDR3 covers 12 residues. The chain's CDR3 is CAWGSVNYGYTF. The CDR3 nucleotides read TGTGCCTGGGGTTCAGTGAACTATGGCTACACCTTC.

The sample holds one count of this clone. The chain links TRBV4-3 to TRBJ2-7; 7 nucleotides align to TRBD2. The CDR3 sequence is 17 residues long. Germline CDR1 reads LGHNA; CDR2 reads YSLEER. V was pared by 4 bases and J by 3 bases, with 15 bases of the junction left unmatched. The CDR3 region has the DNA TGCGCCAGCAGCCGCGGAACCACCGGACTAGTGGACTACGAGCAGTACTTC. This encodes CASSRGTTGLVDYEQYF.

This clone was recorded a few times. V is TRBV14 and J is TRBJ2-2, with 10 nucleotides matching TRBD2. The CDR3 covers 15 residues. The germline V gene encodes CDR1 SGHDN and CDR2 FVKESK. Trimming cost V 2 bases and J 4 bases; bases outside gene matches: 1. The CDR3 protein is CASSQSSGGTGELFF. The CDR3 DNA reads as TGTGCCAGCAGCCAATCTAGCGGGGGCACCGGGGAGCTGTTTTTT.

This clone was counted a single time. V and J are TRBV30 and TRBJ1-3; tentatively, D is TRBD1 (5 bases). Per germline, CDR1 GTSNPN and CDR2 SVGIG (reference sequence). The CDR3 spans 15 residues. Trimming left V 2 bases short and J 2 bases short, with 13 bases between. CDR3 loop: CAWSRGPIPGNTIYF. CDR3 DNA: TGTGCCTGGAGTAGGGGTCCCATCCCTGGAAACACCATATATTTT. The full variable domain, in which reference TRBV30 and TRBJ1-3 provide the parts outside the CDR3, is SQTIHQWPATLVQPVGSPLSLECTVEGTSNPNLYWYRQAAGRGLQLLFYSVGIGQISSEVPQNLSASRPQDRQFILSSKKLLLSDSGFYLCAWSRGPIPGNTIYFGEGSWLTVV.

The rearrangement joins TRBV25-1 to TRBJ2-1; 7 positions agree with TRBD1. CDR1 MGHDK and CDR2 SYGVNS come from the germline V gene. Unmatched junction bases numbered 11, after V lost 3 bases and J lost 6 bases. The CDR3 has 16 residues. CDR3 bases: TGTGCCAGCAGTGATTACGACAGGGTAAGGGGCAATGAGCAGTTCTTC. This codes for CASSDYDRVRGNEQFF.

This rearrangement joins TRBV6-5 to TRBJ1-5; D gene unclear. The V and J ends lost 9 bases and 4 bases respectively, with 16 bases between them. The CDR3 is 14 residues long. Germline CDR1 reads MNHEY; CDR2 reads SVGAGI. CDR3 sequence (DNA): TGTGCCAGTCGGAGGCAGCAGGCGAATCAGCCCCAGCATTTT. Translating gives CASRRQQANQPQHF.

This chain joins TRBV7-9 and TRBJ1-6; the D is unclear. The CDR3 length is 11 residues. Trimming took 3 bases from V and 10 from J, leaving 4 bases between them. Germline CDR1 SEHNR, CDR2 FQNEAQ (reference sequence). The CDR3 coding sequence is TGTGCCAGCAGCTTCGGGTCACCCCTCCACTTT. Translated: CASSFGSPLHF.

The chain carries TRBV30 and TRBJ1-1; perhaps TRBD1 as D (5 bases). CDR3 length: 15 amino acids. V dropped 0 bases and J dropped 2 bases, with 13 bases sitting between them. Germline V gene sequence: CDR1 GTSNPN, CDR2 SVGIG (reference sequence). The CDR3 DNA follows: TGTGCCTGGAGTGTACGTAGGACATACAACACTGAAGCTTTCTTT. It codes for CAWSVRRTYNTEAFF.

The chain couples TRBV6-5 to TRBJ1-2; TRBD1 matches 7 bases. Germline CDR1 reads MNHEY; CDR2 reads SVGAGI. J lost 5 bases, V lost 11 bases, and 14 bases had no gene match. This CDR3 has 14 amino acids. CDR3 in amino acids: CAAGRQGGGYGYTF. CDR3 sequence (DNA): TGTGCCGCCGGGAGACAGGGTGGGGGGTATGGCTACACCTTC.

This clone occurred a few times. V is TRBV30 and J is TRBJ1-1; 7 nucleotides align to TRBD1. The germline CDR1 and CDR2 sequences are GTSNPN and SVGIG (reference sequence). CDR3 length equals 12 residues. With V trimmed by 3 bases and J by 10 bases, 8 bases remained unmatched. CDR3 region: CAWSQGGEGAFF. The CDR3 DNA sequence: TGTGCCTGGAGCCAGGGGGGAGAGGGAGCTTTCTTT.

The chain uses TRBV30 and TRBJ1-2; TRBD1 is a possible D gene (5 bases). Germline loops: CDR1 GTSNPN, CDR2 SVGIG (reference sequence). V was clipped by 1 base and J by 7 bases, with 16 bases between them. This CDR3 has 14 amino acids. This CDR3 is CAWSARGWAVGYTF. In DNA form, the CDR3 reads TGTGCCTGGAGTGCCCGGGGGTGGGCGGTTGGCTACACCTTC.

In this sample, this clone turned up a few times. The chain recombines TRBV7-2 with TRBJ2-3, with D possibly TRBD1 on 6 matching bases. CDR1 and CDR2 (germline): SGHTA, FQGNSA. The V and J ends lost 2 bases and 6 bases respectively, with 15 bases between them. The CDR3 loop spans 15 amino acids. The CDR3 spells CASSLQGMVTDTQYF. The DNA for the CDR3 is TGTGCCAGCAGCTTACAGGGGATGGTCACGGATACGCAGTATTTT.

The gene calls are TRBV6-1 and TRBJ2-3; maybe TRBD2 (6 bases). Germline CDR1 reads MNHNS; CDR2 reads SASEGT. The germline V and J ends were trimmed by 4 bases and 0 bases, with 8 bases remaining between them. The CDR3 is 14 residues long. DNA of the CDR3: TGTGCCAGCAGTGGGGGGGACAGCACAGATACGCAGTATTTT. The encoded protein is CASSGGDSTDTQYF.

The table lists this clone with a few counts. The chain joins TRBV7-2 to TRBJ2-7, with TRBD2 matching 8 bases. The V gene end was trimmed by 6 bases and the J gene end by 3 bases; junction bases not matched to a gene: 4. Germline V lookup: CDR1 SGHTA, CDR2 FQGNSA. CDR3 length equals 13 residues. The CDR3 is CASSHSGNYEQYF. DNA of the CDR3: TGTGCCAGCAGTCATAGCGGGAACTACGAGCAGTACTTC.